This T cell receptor beta chain stems from a study of blood T cell repertoires in COVID-19. The germline V gene encodes CDR1 WNHNN and CDR2 SYGVQD (reference sequence). The CDR3 length is 14 residues. V was shortened by 4 bases and J by 6 bases, with 15 bases between the two germline ends. The method was immunoSEQ multiplex PCR; TCRdb's version includes in-frame clones alone and lacks a portion of them. Among roughly 88,000 clones listed, less than 75% were seen once. This clonotype originated in a woman aged 60 to 75 in a cohort sampled during active or convalescent COVID-19. Material: peripheral blood. The V and J genes are TRBV10-1 and TRBJ2-5, with no clear D. The CDR3 DNA sequence: TGCGCCAGCAGTGTAGCCGGATCCTTGAAGACCCAGTACTTC. It codes for CASSVAGSLKTQYF.